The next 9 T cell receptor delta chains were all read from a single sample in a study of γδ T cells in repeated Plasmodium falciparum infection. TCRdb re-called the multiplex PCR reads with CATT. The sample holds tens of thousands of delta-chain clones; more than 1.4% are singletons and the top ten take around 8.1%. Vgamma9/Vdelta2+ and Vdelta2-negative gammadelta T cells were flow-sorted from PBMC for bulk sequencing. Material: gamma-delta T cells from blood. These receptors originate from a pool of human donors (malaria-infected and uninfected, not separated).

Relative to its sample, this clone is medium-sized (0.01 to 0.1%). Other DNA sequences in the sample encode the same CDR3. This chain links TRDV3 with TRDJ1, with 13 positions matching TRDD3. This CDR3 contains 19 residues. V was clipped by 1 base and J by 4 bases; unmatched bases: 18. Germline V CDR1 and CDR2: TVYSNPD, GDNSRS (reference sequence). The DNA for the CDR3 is TGTGCCTTTATTACTACGGGGGACTGGGGGATACGCTACGGCGATAAACTCATCTTT. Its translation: CAFITTGDWGIRYGDKLIF.

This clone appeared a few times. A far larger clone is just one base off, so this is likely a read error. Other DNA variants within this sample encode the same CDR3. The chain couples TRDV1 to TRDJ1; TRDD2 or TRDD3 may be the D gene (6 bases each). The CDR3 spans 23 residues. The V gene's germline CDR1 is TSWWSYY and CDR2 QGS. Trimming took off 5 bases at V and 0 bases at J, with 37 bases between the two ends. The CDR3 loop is CALGSPGSLPLFMGGSYTDKLIF. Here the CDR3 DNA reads TGTGCTCTTGGGTCCCCAGGGAGCCTTCCCTTATTTATGGGGGGTTCGTACACCGATAAACTCATCTTT.

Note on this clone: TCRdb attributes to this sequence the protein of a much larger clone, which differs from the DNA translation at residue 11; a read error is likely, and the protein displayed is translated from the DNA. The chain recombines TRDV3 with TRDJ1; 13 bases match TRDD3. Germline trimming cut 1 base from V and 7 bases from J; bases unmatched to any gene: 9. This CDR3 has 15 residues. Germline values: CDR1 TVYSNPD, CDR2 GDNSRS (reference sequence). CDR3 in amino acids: CAFMVRTGGYGKLIF. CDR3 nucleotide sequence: TGTGCCTTTATGGTCCGTACTGGGGGATACGGTAAACTCATCTTT.

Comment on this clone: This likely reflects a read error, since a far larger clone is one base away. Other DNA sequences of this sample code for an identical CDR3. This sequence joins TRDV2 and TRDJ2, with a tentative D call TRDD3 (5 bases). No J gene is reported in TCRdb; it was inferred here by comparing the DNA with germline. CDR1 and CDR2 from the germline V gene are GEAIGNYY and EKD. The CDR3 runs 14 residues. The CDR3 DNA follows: TGTGCCTGCGACACCATTACTGGGACAGCACAACTCTTCTTT. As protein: CACDTITGTAQLFF.

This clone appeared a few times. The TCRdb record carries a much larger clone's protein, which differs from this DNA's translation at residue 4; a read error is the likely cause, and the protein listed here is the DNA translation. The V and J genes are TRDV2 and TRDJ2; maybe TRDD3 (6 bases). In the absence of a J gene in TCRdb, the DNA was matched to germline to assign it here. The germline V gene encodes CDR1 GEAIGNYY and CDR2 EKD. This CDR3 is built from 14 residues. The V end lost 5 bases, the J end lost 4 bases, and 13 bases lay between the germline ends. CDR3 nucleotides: TGTGCCTGTGGCACATGGGGGCCGACAGCACAACTCTTCTTT. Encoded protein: CACGTWGPTAQLFF.

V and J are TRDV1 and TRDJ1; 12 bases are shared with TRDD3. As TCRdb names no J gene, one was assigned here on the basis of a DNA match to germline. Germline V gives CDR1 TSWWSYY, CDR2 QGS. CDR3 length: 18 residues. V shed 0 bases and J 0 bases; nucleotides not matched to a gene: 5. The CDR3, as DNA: TGTGCTCTTGGGGAACTAGGCTGGGGGATACGGCACACCGATAAACTCATCTTT. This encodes CALGELGWGIRHTDKLIF.

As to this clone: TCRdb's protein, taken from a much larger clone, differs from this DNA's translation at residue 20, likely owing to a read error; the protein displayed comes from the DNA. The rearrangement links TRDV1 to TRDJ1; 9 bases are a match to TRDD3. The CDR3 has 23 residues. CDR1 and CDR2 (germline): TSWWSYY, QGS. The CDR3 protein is CALGDPLGPTKSTGGLNTDTLIF. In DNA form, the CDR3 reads TGTGCTCTTGGGGATCCGTTGGGTCCTACAAAATCTACTGGGGGACTAAACACCGATACACTCATCTTT.

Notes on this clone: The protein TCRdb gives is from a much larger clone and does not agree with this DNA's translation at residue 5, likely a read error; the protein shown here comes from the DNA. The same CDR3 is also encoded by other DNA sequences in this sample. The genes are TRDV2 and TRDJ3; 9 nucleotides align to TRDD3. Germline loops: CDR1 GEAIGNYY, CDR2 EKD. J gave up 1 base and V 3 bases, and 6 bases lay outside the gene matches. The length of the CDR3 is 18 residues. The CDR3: CACDAGGYSSWDTRQMFF. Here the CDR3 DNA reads TGTGCCTGTGACGCCGGGGGATACTCGTCCTGGGACACCCGACAGATGTTTTTC.

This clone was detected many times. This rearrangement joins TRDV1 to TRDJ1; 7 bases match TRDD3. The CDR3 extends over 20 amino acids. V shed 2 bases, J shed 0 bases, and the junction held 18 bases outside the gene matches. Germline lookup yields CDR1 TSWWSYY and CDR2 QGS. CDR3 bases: TGTGCTCTTGGGGAAAAGGAGGATACGCCGTACTTGTTGTACACCGATAAACTCATCTTT. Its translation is CALGEKEDTPYLLYTDKLIF.